This TCR beta chain was identified during a study of Tregs in tolerant kidney transplant recipients. Study conclusions and caveats: Few patients were studied, so findings need validation in larger groups. Biological reproducibility was not directly addressed, but technical replication error appeared minimal.

With regard to this clone: Its antigen is unknown.

The nonmyeloablative bone marrow transplants came from related graft donors, with transient mixed chimerism. Here immunoSEQ multiplex PCR was the method, and the copy in TCRdb shows in-frame clones only, minus some. The sample has 84,000 or so clones; 93% are singletons. Germline V gene data show CDR1 as SGHNT and CDR2 as YENEEA. This CDR3 has 12 residues. With 2 bases removed from V and 4 bases from J, the gap between germline ends came to 5 bases. This receptor was obtained from a human patient who received a combined kidney and bone marrow transplant. A share of the T cells may be of graft donor origin. Sequences were derived from CD4+ T cells from blood (PBMCs), sampled 12 months after the transplant. The chain is built from TRBV11-3 and TRBJ2-5, with D hard to call. The chain's CDR3 is CASSLNIETQYF. DNA for the CDR3: TGTGCCAGCAGCTTAAACATAGAGACCCAGTACTTC.